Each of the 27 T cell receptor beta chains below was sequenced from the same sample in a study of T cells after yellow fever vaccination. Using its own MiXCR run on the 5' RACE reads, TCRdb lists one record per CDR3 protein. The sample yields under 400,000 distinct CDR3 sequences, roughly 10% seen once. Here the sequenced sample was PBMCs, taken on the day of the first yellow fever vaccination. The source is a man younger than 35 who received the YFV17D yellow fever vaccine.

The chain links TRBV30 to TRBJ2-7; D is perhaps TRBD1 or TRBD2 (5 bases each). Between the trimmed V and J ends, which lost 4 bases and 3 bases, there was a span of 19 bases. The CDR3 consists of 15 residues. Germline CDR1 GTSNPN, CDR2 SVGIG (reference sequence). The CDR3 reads CAWTPFGTRVYEQYF. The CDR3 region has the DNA TGTGCCTGGACCCCTTTCGGGACGCGGGTCTACGAGCAGTACTTC.

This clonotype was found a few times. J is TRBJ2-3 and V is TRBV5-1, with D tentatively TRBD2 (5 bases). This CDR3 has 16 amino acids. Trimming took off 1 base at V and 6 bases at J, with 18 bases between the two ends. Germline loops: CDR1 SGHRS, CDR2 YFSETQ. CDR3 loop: CASSLTPGAVADTQYF. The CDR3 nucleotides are TGCGCCAGCAGCTTGACCCCCGGCGCGGTAGCGGATACGCAGTATTTT.

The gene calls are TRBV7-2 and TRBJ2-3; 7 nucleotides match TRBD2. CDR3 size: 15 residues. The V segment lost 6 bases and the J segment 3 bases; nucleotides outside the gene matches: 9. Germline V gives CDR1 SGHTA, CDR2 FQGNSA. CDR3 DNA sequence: TGTGCCAGCAGTCAAACGGGGAGGGTAACAGATACGCAGTATTTT. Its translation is CASSQTGRVTDTQYF.

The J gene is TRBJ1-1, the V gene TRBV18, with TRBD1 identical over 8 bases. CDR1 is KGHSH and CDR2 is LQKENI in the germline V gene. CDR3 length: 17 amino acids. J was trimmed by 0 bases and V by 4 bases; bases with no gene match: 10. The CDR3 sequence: CASSLGQGPGMNTEAFF. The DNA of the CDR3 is TGTGCCAGCTCACTAGGACAGGGACCAGGGATGAACACTGAAGCTTTCTTT.

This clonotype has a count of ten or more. The CDR3: CASSLNQGDIQYF. For the CDR3, the DNA is TGTGCCAGCAGTTTAAATCAGGGGGACATTCAGTACTTC. This sequence joins TRBV12-3 or TRBV12-4 and TRBJ2-4; 7 bases match TRBD1. Trimming cost V 2 bases and J 8 bases; bases outside gene matches: 3. This CDR3 comprises 13 residues.

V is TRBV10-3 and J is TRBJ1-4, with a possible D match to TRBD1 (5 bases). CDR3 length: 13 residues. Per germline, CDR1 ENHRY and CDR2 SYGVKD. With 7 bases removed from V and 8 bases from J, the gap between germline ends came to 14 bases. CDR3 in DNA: TGTGCCATCACGGGGGACCTAGGGGAAAAACTGTTTTTT. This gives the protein CAITGDLGEKLFF.

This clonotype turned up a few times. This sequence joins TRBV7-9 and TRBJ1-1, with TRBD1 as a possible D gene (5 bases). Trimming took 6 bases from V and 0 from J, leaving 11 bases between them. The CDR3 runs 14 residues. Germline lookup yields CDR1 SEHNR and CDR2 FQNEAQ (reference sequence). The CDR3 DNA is TGTGCCAGCAGACCGACAGCCATGAACACTGAAGCTTTCTTT. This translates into CASRPTAMNTEAFF.

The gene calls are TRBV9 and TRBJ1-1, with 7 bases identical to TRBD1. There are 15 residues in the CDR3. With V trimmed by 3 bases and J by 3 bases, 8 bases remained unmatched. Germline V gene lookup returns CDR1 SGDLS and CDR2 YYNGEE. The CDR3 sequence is CASSEGLTGDTEAFF. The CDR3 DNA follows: TGTGCCAGCAGCGAGGGGTTAACAGGGGACACTGAAGCTTTCTTT.

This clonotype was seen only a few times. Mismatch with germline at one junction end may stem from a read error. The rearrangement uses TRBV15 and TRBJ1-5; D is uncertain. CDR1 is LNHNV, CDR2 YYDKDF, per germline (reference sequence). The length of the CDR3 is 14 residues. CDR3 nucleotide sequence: TGTGCCACCAGCTCCCGCAAAAGCGATCATCCCCAGCATTTT. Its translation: CATSSRKSDHPQHF.

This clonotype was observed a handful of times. The CDR3 nucleotides read TGCGCCAGCAGCCGGGGATCGACGGCCGAAGCTTTCTTT. It encodes CASSRGSTAEAFF. The chain employs TRBV4-1 and TRBJ1-1; D remains unclear. Trimming took 4 bases from V and 8 from J, leaving 14 bases between them. There are 13 residues in the CDR3. Germline V lookup: CDR1 MGHRA, CDR2 YSYEKL.

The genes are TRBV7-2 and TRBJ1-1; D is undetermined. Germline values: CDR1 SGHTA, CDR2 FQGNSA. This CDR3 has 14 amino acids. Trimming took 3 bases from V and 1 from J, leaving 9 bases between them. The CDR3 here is CASSFAGTNTEAFF. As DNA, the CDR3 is TGTGCCAGCAGCTTCGCAGGAACGAACACTGAAGCTTTCTTT.

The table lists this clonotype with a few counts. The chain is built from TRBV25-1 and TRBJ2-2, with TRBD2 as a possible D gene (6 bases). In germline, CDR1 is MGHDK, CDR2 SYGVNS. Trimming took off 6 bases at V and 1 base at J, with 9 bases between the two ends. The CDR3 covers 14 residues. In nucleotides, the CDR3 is TGTGCCAGCAGATCAGCGGGGAACACCGGGGAGCTGTTTTTT. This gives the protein CASRSAGNTGELFF.

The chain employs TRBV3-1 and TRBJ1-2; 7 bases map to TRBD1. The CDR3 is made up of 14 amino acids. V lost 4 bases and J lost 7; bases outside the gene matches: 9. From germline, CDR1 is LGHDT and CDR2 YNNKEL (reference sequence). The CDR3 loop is CASSLQGIKGGYTF. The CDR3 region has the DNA TGTGCCAGCAGCCTACAGGGGATTAAGGGTGGCTACACCTTC.

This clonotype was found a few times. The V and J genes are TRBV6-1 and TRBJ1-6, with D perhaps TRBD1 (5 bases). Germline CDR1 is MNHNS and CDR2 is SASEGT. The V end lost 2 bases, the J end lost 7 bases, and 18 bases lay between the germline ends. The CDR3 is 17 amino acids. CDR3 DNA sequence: TGTGCCAGCAGTGAAAGTTCCCTTGGGACGGAAAATTCACCCCTCCACTTT. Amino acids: CASSESSLGTENSPLHF.

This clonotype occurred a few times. CDR3 amino acids: CASSLAAWTEAFF. CDR3 in DNA: TGCGCCAGCAGCTTGGCAGCGTGGACTGAAGCTTTCTTT. V usage is TRBV5-1 and J usage is TRBJ1-1; D is unresolved. CDR3 size: 13 residues. Germline V gives CDR1 SGHRS, CDR2 YFSETQ. Trimming took off 0 bases at V and 5 bases at J, with 8 bases between the two ends.

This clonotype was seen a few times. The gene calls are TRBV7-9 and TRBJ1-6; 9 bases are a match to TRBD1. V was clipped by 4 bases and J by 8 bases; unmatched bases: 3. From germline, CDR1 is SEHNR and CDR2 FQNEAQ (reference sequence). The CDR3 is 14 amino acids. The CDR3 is CASSSDRGDSPLHF. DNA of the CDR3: TGTGCCAGCAGCTCGGACAGGGGTGATTCACCCCTCCACTTT.

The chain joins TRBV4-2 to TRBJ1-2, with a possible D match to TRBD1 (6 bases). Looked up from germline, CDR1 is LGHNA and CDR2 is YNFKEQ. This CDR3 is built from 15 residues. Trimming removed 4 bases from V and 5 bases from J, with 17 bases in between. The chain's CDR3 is CASSPEGGTSYGYTF. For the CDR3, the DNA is TGTGCCAGCAGCCCCGAAGGGGGGACATCTTATGGCTACACCTTC.

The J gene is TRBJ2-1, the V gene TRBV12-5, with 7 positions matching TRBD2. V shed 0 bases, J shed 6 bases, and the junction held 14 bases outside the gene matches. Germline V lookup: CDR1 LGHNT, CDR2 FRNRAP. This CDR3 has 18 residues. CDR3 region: CASGLVLYSASGGNEQFF. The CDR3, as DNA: TGTGCTAGTGGTTTGGTACTTTACTCTGCGTCGGGGGGCAATGAGCAGTTCTTC.

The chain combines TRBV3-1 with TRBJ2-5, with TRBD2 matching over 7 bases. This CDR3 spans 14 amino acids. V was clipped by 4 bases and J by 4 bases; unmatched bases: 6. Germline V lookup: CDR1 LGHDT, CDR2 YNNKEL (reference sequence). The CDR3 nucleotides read TGTGCCAGCAGCCCGCATGGGGGGGGAGAGACCCAGTACTTC. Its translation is CASSPHGGGETQYF.

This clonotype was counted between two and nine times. For the CDR3, the DNA is TGTGCCAGCAGCTTAGCCGGTCAGGGGTACAATCAGCCCCAGCATTTT. It yields the protein CASSLAGQGYNQPQHF. The rearrangement links TRBV7-9 to TRBJ1-5, with D possibly TRBD1 on 6 matching bases. CDR1 and CDR2 (germline): SEHNR, FQNEAQ (reference sequence). The V and J ends lost 0 bases and 3 bases respectively, with 12 bases between them. The CDR3 length is 16 residues. The full variable domain, rest sourced from reference TRBV7-9 and TRBJ1-5, is DTGVSQNPRHKITKRGQNVTFRCDPISEHNRLYWYRQTLGQGPEFLTYFQNEAQLEKSRLLSDRFSAERPKGSFSTLEIQRTEQGDSAMYLCASSLAGQGYNQPQHFGDGTRLSIL.

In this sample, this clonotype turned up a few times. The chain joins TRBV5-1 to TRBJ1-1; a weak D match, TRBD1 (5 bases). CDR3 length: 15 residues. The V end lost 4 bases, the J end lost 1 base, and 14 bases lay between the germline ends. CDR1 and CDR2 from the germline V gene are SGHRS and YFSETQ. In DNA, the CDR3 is TGCGCCAGCAGCCCACGACAGTTGCCGAACACTGAAGCTTTCTTT. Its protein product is CASSPRQLPNTEAFF.

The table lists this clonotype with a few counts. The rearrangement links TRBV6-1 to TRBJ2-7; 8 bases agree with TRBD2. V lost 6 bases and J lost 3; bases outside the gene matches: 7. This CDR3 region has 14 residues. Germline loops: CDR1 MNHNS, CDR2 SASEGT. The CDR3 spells CASRGYGRDYEQYF. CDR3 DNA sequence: TGTGCCAGCAGGGGTTACGGGAGGGACTACGAGCAGTACTTC.

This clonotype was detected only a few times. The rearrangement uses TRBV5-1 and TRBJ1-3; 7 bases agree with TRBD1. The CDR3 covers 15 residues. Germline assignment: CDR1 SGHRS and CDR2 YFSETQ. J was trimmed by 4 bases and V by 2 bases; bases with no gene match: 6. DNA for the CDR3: TGCGCCAGCAGCTTCTCGTGGACAGGAGGAAACACCATATATTTT. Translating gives CASSFSWTGGNTIYF.

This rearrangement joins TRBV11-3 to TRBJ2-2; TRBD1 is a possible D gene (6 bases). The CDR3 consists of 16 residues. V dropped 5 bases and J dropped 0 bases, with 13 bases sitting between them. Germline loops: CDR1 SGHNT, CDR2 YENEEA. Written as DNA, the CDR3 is TGTGCCAGCAGCCCCCTAGAGGGGGCGAACACCGGGGAGCTGTTTTTT. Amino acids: CASSPLEGANTGELFF.

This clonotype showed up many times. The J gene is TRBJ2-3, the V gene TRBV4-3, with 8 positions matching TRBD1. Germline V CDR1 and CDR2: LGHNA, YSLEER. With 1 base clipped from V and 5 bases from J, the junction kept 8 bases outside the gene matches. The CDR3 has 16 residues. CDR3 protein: CASSQGARGRGDTQYF. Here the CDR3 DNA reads TGCGCCAGCAGCCAAGGAGCCAGGGGGCGTGGAGATACGCAGTATTTT.

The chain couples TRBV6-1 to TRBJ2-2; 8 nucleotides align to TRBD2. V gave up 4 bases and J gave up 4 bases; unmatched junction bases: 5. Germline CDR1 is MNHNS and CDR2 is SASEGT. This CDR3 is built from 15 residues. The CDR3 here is CASSGAAGVTGELFF. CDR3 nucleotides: TGTGCCAGCAGTGGGGCAGCGGGGGTCACCGGGGAGCTGTTTTTT.

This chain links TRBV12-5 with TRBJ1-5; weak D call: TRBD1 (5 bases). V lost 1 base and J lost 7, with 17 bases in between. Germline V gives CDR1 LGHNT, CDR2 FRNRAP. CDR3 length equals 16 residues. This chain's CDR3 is CASGLALAGSGQPQHF. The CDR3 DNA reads TGTGCTAGTGGTTTGGCCCTCGCAGGGTCCGGGCAGCCCCAGCATTTT.